These T cell receptor beta chains were read from a single sample in a study of CD8 T cells in Susac syndrome. TCRdb processed the immunoSEQ multiplex PCR reads anew with MiXCR; each CDR3 protein has one entry. The sample holds around 110,000 distinct CDR3 sequences, roughly 94% seen once. Source material: CD8+ T cells from PBMCs. These receptors were obtained from a human donor with Susac syndrome. Both conserved end residues are part of each CDR3. Each record gives: clone size, V gene, D gene, J gene, CDR3 DNA, CDR3 protein. The D gene is left open where the match is weak. Only some rows state a clone size, as once, few, many or a class for expanded clones.

clone size: -
V gene: TRBV9
D gene: -
J gene: TRBJ2-1
CDR3 DNA: TGTGCCAGCAGCCCCCGTCGCGGGCAGCACAATGAGCAGTTCTTC
CDR3 protein: CASSPRRGQHNEQFF

clone size: -
V gene: TRBV5-4
D gene: -
J gene: TRBJ2-3
CDR3 DNA: TGTGCCAGCAGCATCTCAGATACGCAGTATTTT
CDR3 protein: CASSISDTQYF

clone size: -
V gene: TRBV20-1
D gene: TRBD1
J gene: TRBJ1-2
CDR3 DNA: TGCAGTGCTTGGGCAGGGGGCAGCGGCTACACCTTC
CDR3 protein: CSAWAGGSGYTF

clone size: once
V gene: TRBV6-2/TRBV6-3
D gene: -
J gene: TRBJ1-1
CDR3 DNA: TGTGCCAGCAGTTTACTCCCTTCCTTGAACACTGAAGCTTTCTTT
CDR3 protein: CASSLLPSLNTEAFF

clone size: -
V gene: TRBV18
D gene: -
J gene: TRBJ2-1
CDR3 DNA: TGTGCCAGCTCACCATTTGCAGGGGAGCAGTTCTTC
CDR3 protein: CASSPFAGEQFF

clone size: once
V gene: TRBV7-9
D gene: -
J gene: TRBJ2-1
CDR3 DNA: TGTGCCAGCTCCCCGAATGGAAGGGATGAGCAGTTCTTC
CDR3 protein: CASSPNGRDEQFF

clone size: -
V gene: TRBV5-6
D gene: -
J gene: TRBJ2-4
CDR3 DNA: TGTGCCAGCAGCTTGGAAGAAGGCAAAAACATTCAGTACTTC
CDR3 protein: CASSLEEGKNIQYF

clone size: -
V gene: TRBV4-1
D gene: -
J gene: TRBJ2-5
CDR3 DNA: TGCGCCAGCAGCCAAGGTTCGGGGACCCAGTACTTC
CDR3 protein: CASSQGSGTQYF

clone size: -
V gene: TRBV19
D gene: TRBD2
J gene: TRBJ2-7
CDR3 DNA: TGTGCCAGTAGTCTGGGGGGGTACTACGAGCAGTACTTC
CDR3 protein: CASSLGGYYEQYF

clone size: -
V gene: TRBV15
D gene: -
J gene: TRBJ1-6
CDR3 DNA: TGTGCCACCAGCAGGGCCTTGATGGAGGCAGGGTCACCCCTCCACTTT
CDR3 protein: CATSRALMEAGSPLHF

clone size: -
V gene: TRBV9
D gene: -
J gene: TRBJ2-5
CDR3 DNA: TGTGCCAGCAACCCCAGTCCGGGGTGGGAGACCCAGTACTTC
CDR3 protein: CASNPSPGWETQYF

clone size: -
V gene: TRBV5-1
D gene: TRBD1
J gene: TRBJ2-7
CDR3 DNA: TGCGCCAGCAGCTTAACAGGGGACAGCTCCTACGAGCAGTACTTC
CDR3 protein: CASSLTGDSSYEQYF

clone size: -
V gene: TRBV30
D gene: TRBD2
J gene: TRBJ2-1
CDR3 DNA: TGTGCCTGGAACATAGCGGGGGGGCCCGGGAATGAGCAGTTCTTC
CDR3 protein: CAWNIAGGPGNEQFF

clone size: -
V gene: TRBV13
D gene: TRBD1
J gene: TRBJ1-2
CDR3 DNA: TGTGCCAGCAGCCAGGGGCAGGGGGCGAACTATGGCTACACCTTC
CDR3 protein: CASSQGQGANYGYTF

clone size: -
V gene: TRBV7-9
D gene: -
J gene: TRBJ1-2
CDR3 DNA: TGTGCCAGCAGCTTACCAGCGGGCCCTACGTATGGCTACACCTTC
CDR3 protein: CASSLPAGPTYGYTF

clone size: once
V gene: TRBV9
D gene: TRBD1
J gene: TRBJ2-1
CDR3 DNA: TGTGCCAGCAGCACCCCCCGGGGACAGGGCCCCAAGTTGAATGAGCAGTTCTTC
CDR3 protein: CASSTPRGQGPKLNEQFF

clone size: -
V gene: TRBV2
D gene: TRBD2
J gene: TRBJ2-7
CDR3 DNA: TGTGCCAGCACCCCGGGGGGCGAGCAGTACTTC
CDR3 protein: CASTPGGEQYF

clone size: -
V gene: TRBV7-8
D gene: TRBD1
J gene: TRBJ1-6
CDR3 DNA: TGTGCCAGCAGCTGGGGGACAGGGTCAAGTAATTCACCCCTCCACTTT
CDR3 protein: CASSWGTGSSNSPLHF

clone size: -
V gene: TRBV4-1
D gene: -
J gene: TRBJ1-2
CDR3 DNA: TGCGCCAGCAGCCAAGACCCGAGAGGAACTAACTATGGCTACACCTTC
CDR3 protein: CASSQDPRGTNYGYTF

clone size: once
V gene: TRBV15
D gene: -
J gene: TRBJ1-2
CDR3 DNA: TGTGCCACCAGCAGAGATTTAGGGGAGGCCTATGGCTACACCTTC
CDR3 protein: CATSRDLGEAYGYTF

clone size: -
V gene: TRBV2
D gene: TRBD2
J gene: TRBJ2-7
CDR3 DNA: TGTGCCAGCAGTGAAATAGCGGGGCACCCCGAGCAGTACTTC
CDR3 protein: CASSEIAGHPEQYF

clone size: once
V gene: TRBV20-1
D gene: -
J gene: TRBJ2-1
CDR3 DNA: TGCAGTGCTCAGTCTCCGAATAGGGATGAGCAGTTCTTC
CDR3 protein: CSAQSPNRDEQFF

clone size: once
V gene: TRBV29-1
D gene: -
J gene: TRBJ2-1
CDR3 DNA: TGCAGCGTGGGTCTCTCAGATAGCTCCTACAATGAGCAGTTCTTC
CDR3 protein: CSVGLSDSSYNEQFF

clone size: -
V gene: TRBV7-8
D gene: TRBD1
J gene: TRBJ2-5
CDR3 DNA: TGTGCCAGCAGCCCCTGGGACAGCCAAGAGACCCAGTACTTC
CDR3 protein: CASSPWDSQETQYF